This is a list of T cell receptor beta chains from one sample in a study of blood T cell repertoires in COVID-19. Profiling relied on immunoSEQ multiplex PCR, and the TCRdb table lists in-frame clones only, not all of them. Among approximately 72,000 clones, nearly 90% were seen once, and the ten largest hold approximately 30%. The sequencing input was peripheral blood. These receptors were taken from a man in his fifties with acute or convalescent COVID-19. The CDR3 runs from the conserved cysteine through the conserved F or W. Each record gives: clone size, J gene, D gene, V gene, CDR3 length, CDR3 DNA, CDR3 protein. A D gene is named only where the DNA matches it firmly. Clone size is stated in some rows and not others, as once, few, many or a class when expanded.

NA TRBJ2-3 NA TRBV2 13 TGTGCCAGCAAGTCGGGTTTTGCAGATACGCAGTATTTT CASKSGFADTQYF
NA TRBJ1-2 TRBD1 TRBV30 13 TGTGCCTGGAGGACAGGGGGCAACTATGGCTACACCTTC CAWRTGGNYGYTF
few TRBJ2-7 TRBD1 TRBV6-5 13 TGTGCCAGCAGTTACTCCGACAGGGCCGAGCAGTACTTC CASSYSDRAEQYF
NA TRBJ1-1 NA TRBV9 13 TGTGCCAGCAGCCCCCGCCGGGATTCTGAAGCTTTCTTT CASSPRRDSEAFF
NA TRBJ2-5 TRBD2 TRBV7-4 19 TGTGCCAGCAGCTTAGACAGGACTAGCGGGGGGCCTCGTCAAGAGACCCAGTACTTC CASSLDRTSGGPRQETQYF
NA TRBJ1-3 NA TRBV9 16 TGTGCCAGCAGCGGCTGGGGGGGGACCGAGCAACACACCATATATTTT CASSGWGGTEQHTIYF
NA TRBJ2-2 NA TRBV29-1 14 TGCAGCGTTGAAGATCATGGGAGGCCCGGGGAGCTGTTTTTT CSVEDHGRPGELFF
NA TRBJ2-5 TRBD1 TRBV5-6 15 TGTGCCAGCAGCCCCCCGGGACAGGGAAGGGAGACCCAGTACTTC CASSPPGQGRETQYF
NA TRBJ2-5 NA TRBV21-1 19 TGTGCCAGCAGCATTGTGGACCCCGGACTAGCGGGGGGGGGTGAGACCCAGTACTTC CASSIVDPGLAGGGETQYF
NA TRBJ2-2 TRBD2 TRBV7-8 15 TGTGCCAGCAGACGTAGCGGGGGGGCGCCCGGGGAGCTGTTTTTT CASRRSGGAPGELFF
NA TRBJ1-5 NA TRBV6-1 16 TGTGCCAGCAGTGAACGGATTGGACTGAGCAATCAGCCCCAGCATTTT CASSERIGLSNQPQHF
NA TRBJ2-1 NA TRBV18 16 TGTGCCAGCTCACTCTGGATGTGGAGGGAGAGGGATGAGCAGTTCTTC CASSLWMWRERDEQFF
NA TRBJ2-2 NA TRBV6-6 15 TGTGCCAGCAGTTACTCGAGGCCATCAACCGGGGAGCTGTTTTTT CASSYSRPSTGELFF
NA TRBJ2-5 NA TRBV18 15 TGTGCCAGCTCACCTAATAGGGGCCCAGAAGAGACCCAGTACTTC CASSPNRGPEETQYF
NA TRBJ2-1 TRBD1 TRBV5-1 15 TGCGCCAGCAGCGAAACAGGGGGTGCCTACAATGAGCAGTTCTTC CASSETGGAYNEQFF
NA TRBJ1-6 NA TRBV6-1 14 TGTGCCAGCAGTGACAGGGGCAATAATTCACCCCTCCACTTT CASSDRGNNSPLHF
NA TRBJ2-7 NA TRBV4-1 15 TGCGCCAGCAGCCAAGGGTATGTCGGGTCCTACGAGCAGTACTTC CASSQGYVGSYEQYF
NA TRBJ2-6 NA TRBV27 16 TGTGCCAGCACCCCCTTTCAGGGCTCTGGGGCCAACGTCCTGACTTTC CASTPFQGSGANVLTF
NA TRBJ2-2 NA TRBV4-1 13 TGCGCCAGCAGCCCACAGGGTACCGGGGAGCTGTTTTTT CASSPQGTGELFF
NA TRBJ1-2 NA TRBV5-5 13 TGTGCCAGCAGCTTGGAAACAGCCTATGGCTACACCTTC CASSLETAYGYTF
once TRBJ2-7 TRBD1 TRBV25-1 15 TGTGCCAGCAGTGTTTCCGGGACAGGGAGGAACGAGCAGTACTTC CASSVSGTGRNEQYF
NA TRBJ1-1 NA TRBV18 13 TGTGCCAGCTCACAAACACAGAACACTGAAGCTTTCTTT CASSQTQNTEAFF
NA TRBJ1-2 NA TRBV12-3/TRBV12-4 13 TGTGCCAGCACGCAGGGGACGGAGTATGGCTACACCTTC CASTQGTEYGYTF
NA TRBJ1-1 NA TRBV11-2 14 TGTGCCAGCAGCGAGCGGCTGGCATCTGGAAAAGCTTTCTTT CASSERLASGKAFF
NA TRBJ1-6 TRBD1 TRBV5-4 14 TGTGCCAGCAGCGTCGGGACAGGGGGATCACCCCTCCACTTT CASSVGTGGSPLHF
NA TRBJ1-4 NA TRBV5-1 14 TGCGCCAGCAGCTTGACAGCAACTAATGAAAAACTGTTTTTT CASSLTATNEKLFF
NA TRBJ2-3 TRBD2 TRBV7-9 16 TGTGCCAGCAGAACGAGCTGGACTAGCCACACAGATACGCAGTATTTT CASRTSWTSHTDTQYF
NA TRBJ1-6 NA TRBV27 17 TGTGCCAGCAGTTTAAAGGGGGTCGGGGGGAAGAATTCACCCCTCCACTTT CASSLKGVGGKNSPLHF
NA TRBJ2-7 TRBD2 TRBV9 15 TGTGCCAGCAGCGTAGGCGGGGGGAACTCCTACGAGCAGTACTTC CASSVGGGNSYEQYF
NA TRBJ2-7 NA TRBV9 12 TGTGCCAGCAGCGTAGACGGCTACGAGCAGTACTTC CASSVDGYEQYF
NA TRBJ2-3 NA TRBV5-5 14 TGTGCCAGCAGTCATACAGAGTGGGCAGATACGCAGTATTTT CASSHTEWADTQYF
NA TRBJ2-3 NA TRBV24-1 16 TGTGCCACCAGTGATTTCCTGACAGAGAGCACAGATACGCAGTATTTT CATSDFLTESTDTQYF
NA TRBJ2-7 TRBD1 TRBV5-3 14 TGTGCCAGAAGCTGTGGACAGGTCTCCTACGAGCAGTACTTC CARSCGQVSYEQYF
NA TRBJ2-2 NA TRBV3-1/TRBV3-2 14 TGTGCCAGCAAGGCCAGGGGGGTTCCCGGGGAGCTGTTTTTT CASKARGVPGELFF
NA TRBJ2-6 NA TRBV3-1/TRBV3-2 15 TGTGCCAGCAGCCAAGTGAGCTCTGGGGCCAACGTCCTGACTTTC CASSQVSSGANVLTF
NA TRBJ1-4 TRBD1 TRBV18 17 TGTGCCAGCTCACCACCTACCGGGCAGGGGGATAATGAAAAACTGTTTTTT CASSPPTGQGDNEKLFF
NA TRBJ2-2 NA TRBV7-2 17 TGTGCCAGCAGCTTCCCCCGGGGGGCTTATCACACCGGGGAGCTGTTTTTT CASSFPRGAYHTGELFF
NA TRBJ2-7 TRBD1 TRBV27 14 TGTGCCAGCACCCTGACAGGGGGCGGTTACGAGCAGTACTTC CASTLTGGGYEQYF
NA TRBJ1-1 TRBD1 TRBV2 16 TGTGCCAGCAGGGGACAGAGTCGATGGGGGAACACTGAAGCTTTCTTT CASRGQSRWGNTEAFF
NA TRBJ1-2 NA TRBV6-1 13 TGTGCCAGCAGTGATACGCCGAGCTATGGCTACACCTTC CASSDTPSYGYTF
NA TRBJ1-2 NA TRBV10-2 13 TGCGCCAGCAGTCCCGACAGGCTTTATGGCTACACCTTC CASSPDRLYGYTF